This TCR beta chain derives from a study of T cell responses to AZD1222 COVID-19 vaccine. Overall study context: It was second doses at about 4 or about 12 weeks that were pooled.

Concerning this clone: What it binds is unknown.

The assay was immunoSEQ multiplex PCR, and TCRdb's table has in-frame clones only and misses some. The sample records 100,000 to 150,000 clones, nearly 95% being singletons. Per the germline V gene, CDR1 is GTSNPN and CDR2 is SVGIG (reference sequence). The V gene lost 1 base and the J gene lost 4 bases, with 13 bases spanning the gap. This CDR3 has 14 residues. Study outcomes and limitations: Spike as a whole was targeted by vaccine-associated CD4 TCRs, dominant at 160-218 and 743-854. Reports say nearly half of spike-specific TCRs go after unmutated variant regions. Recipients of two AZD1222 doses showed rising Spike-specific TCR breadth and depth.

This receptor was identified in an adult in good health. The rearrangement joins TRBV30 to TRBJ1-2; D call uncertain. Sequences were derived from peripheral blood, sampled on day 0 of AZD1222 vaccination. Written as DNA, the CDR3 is TGTGCCTGGAGTGAATGGAGAACCCTCTATGGCTACACCTTC. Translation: CAWSEWRTLYGYTF.